One and the same sample provided the 27 T cell receptor beta chains below, sequenced in a study of OX40 agonist ivuxolimab in advanced cancers. Some clones are missing from TCRdb's copy, which holds only in-frame ones; the method was immunoSEQ multiplex PCR. Seen here are around 80,000 clones, about nine tenths observed once, and the top ten hold 0.32%. Source: CD4+ or CD8+ T cells sorted from blood, taken in a trial of the OX40 agonist ivuxolimab. Receptor source: an adult with an advanced solid tumor such as melanoma, head and neck, liver or kidney cancer.

The rearrangement uses TRBV10-1 and TRBJ1-5, with a tentative D call TRBD1 (6 bases). The V and J ends lost 6 bases and 7 bases respectively, with 19 bases between them. This CDR3 contains 15 residues. The germline gives CDR1 WNHNN, CDR2 SYGVQD (reference sequence). The CDR3 here is CASRATQGAFQPQHF. The CDR3 nucleotides are TGCGCCAGCAGGGCCACACAGGGAGCGTTCCAGCCCCAGCATTTT.

The chain joins TRBV10-2 to TRBJ1-1, with 9 bases aligning to TRBD1. This CDR3 comprises 14 residues. Unmatched junction bases numbered 4, after V lost 7 bases and J lost 1 base. Germline V gene sequence: CDR1 WSHSY, CDR2 SAAADI. The CDR3: CASKLTGGNTEAFF. The CDR3 DNA follows: TGCGCCAGCAAGCTGACAGGGGGGAACACTGAAGCTTTCTTT.

This clone has a single count. The rearrangement links TRBV19 to TRBJ2-3, with TRBD1 identical over 7 bases. The V segment lost 3 bases and the J segment 1 base; nucleotides outside the gene matches: 4. CDR1 and CDR2 (germline): LNHDA, SQIVND (reference sequence). The CDR3 totals 15 residues. This chain's CDR3 is CASSIRDRGTDTQYF. DNA for the CDR3: TGTGCCAGTAGTATCCGAGACAGGGGCACAGATACGCAGTATTTT.

The genes are TRBV6-1 and TRBJ1-2; 7 bases line up with TRBD1. The CDR3 spans 14 residues. With V trimmed by 7 bases and J by 4 bases, 9 bases remained unmatched. In germline, CDR1 is MNHNS, CDR2 SASEGT. CDR3 DNA: TGTGCCAGCAATAACCTTGGGACAGTCTATGGCTACACCTTC. It translates to CASNNLGTVYGYTF.

This clone was counted a single time. This chain joins TRBV19 and TRBJ1-5; D not certain. V dropped 3 bases and J dropped 0 bases, with 9 bases sitting between them. The CDR3 length is 15 residues. From germline, CDR1 is LNHDA and CDR2 SQIVND (reference sequence). CDR3 sequence (DNA): TGTGCCAGTAGTATTCTACGGAGTAGCAATCAGCCCCAGCATTTT. Encoded protein: CASSILRSSNQPQHF.

J is TRBJ2-7 and V is TRBV28; no clear D gene. This CDR3 contains 16 residues. Looked up from germline, CDR1 is MDHEN and CDR2 is SYDVKM. Trimming cost V 7 bases and J 3 bases, with 22 bases left between them. CDR3 residues: CASTTPTGSPVYEQYF. In DNA form, the CDR3 reads TGTGCCAGCACCACCCCGACGGGCAGCCCCGTCTACGAGCAGTACTTC.

The rearrangement links TRBV7-9 to TRBJ1-6; D gene unclear. CDR3 length equals 13 residues. Germline CDR1 and CDR2: SEHNR and FQNEAQ (reference sequence). Between the trimmed V and J ends, which lost 2 bases and 8 bases, there was a span of 7 bases. CDR3 coding DNA: TGTGCCAGCAGCTTATTTGCGGATTCACCCCTCCACTTT. Translated, it gives CASSLFADSPLHF. Variable domain in full (rest from reference TRBV7-9 and TRBJ1-6): DTGVSQNPRHKITKRGQNVTFRCDPISEHNRLYWYRQTLGQGPEFLTYFQNEAQLEKSRLLSDRFSAERPKGSFSTLEIQRTEQGDSAMYLCASSLFADSPLHFGNGTRLTVT.

This rearrangement joins TRBV28 to TRBJ2-7; D is ambiguous. The CDR3 contains 13 residues. Germline V lookup: CDR1 MDHEN, CDR2 SYDVKM. Trimming shortened V by 3 bases and J by 2 bases, and 8 bases separated the two germline ends. CDR3 nucleotide sequence: TGTGCCAGCAGTTTGCAGTCACCCTACGAGCAGTACGTC. The encoded protein is CASSLQSPYEQYV.

This chain joins TRBV7-2 and TRBJ1-1; D is perhaps TRBD1 (5 bases). Germline V gene sequence: CDR1 SGHTA, CDR2 FQGNSA. CDR3 length equals 14 residues. V lost 5 bases and J lost 4, with 14 bases in between. CDR3 sequence (DNA): TGTGCCAGCAGCGCACGGGCCGGGGGCACTGAAGCTTTCTTT. Amino acid sequence: CASSARAGGTEAFF.

The chain combines TRBV7-7 with TRBJ2-1; D uncertain. Deletions cut 5 bases from V and 8 bases from J, with 19 bases between. Looked up from germline, CDR1 is SSHAT and CDR2 is FNYEAQ (reference sequence). The CDR3 has 15 amino acids. CDR3 DNA: TGTGCCAGCAGCGCCAGCCCTCAAGCAGACGATGAGCAGTTCTTC. It translates to CASSASPQADDEQFF.

To note about this clone: The sample holds other DNA sequences that translate to the same CDR3. V usage is TRBV5-1 and J usage is TRBJ1-3; 8 nucleotides align to TRBD1. Germline V gives CDR1 SGHRS, CDR2 YFSETQ. V lost 4 bases and J lost 8; bases outside the gene matches: 5. The CDR3 runs to 13 residues. This CDR3 is CASSAGQVDTIYF. In DNA, the CDR3 is TGCGCCAGCAGCGCGGGACAGGTAGACACCATATATTTT.

The chain is built from TRBV29-1 and TRBJ1-1; no clear D gene. From germline, CDR1 is SQVTM and CDR2 ANQGSEA. V lost 0 bases and J 3 bases, leaving 17 bases between the germline ends. The length of the CDR3 is 16 residues. CDR3 loop: CSVEDYPRRRYTEAFF. As DNA, the CDR3 is TGCAGCGTTGAAGATTATCCCCGGAGACGATACACTGAAGCTTTCTTT.

The rearrangement uses TRBV9 and TRBJ2-2; TRBD2 aligns across 13 bases. CDR3 size: 19 residues. Germline CDR1 reads SGDLS; CDR2 reads YYNGEE. V trimming: 4 bases; J trimming: 1 base; junction bases outside the gene matches: 10. The CDR3 here is CASSPGLAGFRVNTGELFF. DNA of the CDR3: TGTGCCAGCAGCCCGGGACTAGCGGGATTCAGGGTGAACACCGGGGAGCTGTTTTTT.

The chain is built from TRBV6-1 and TRBJ1-1, with D hard to call. Trimming removed 11 bases from V and 3 bases from J, with 13 bases in between. The CDR3 covers 12 residues. Germline V gene data show CDR1 as MNHNS and CDR2 as SASEGT. The CDR3 DNA is TGTGCCTCAGGAGGCTGGGACACTGAAGCTTTCTTT. It translates to CASGGWDTEAFF.

The chain combines TRBV27 with TRBJ1-2; D is perhaps TRBD1 (5 bases). The CDR3 sequence is 15 residues long. The V gene's germline CDR1 is MNHEY and CDR2 SMNVEV (reference sequence). V gave up 3 bases and J gave up 4 bases, with 15 bases separating them. The CDR3 coding sequence is TGTGCCAGCAGTTTGTACAGGCCGGGGAGCTATGGCTACACCTTC. Its protein is CASSLYRPGSYGYTF.

This clone has only a few counts. V and J are TRBV7-2 and TRBJ1-5; D is ambiguous. The germline V gene has CDR1 SGHTA and CDR2 FQGNSA. Deletions cut 3 bases from V and 4 bases from J, with 7 bases between. This CDR3 is 13 amino acids long. CDR3 DNA: TGTGCCAGCAGCTTCGACGGGAATCAGCCCCAGCATTTT. It yields the protein CASSFDGNQPQHF. The full variable domain, in which reference TRBV7-2 and TRBJ1-5 provide the parts outside the CDR3, is GAGVSQSPSNKVTEKGKDVELRCDPISGHTALYWYRQSLGQGLEFLIYFQGNSAPDKSGLPSDRFSAERTGGSVSTLTIQRTQQEDSAVYLCASSFDGNQPQHFGDGTRLSIL.

V usage is TRBV2 and J usage is TRBJ2-1, with 12 bases matching TRBD2. This CDR3 comprises 18 residues. CDR1 and CDR2 (germline): SNHLY, FYNNEI. Unmatched junction bases numbered 11, after V lost 4 bases and J lost 4 bases. The CDR3 loop is CASSGTSLAGGAYNEQFF. DNA for the CDR3: TGTGCCAGCAGTGGAACTAGTCTAGCGGGAGGGGCTTACAATGAGCAGTTCTTC.

This chain connects TRBV7-2 to TRBJ1-5; D gene ambiguous. This CDR3 spans 15 amino acids. V shed 4 bases and J shed 0 bases, with 10 bases lying between them. CDR1 and CDR2 (germline): SGHTA, FQGNSA. The CDR3 sequence is CASSYKSNSNQPQHF. CDR3 bases: TGTGCCAGCAGCTATAAGTCGAATAGCAATCAGCCCCAGCATTTT.

The sample holds one count of this clone. V gene TRBV6-4 combines with J gene TRBJ2-1; 9 positions agree with TRBD2. This CDR3 is 16 amino acids long. Germline CDR1 MRHNA, CDR2 SNTAGT. Germline trimming cut 4 bases from V and 2 bases from J; bases unmatched to any gene: 6. The CDR3 bases are TGTGCCAGCAGTGTATCGGTAGCGGGAGCCTACAATGAGCAGTTCTTC. Translated: CASSVSVAGAYNEQFF.

This clone has just one count. The chain recombines TRBV7-9 with TRBJ1-2, with a possible D match to TRBD1 (5 bases). Germline loops: CDR1 SEHNR, CDR2 FQNEAQ (reference sequence). Trimming removed 8 bases from V and 7 bases from J, with 20 bases in between. There are 14 residues in the CDR3. The CDR3 loop is CASLPAGGLSGYTF. The CDR3 DNA reads as TGTGCCAGCTTGCCCGCTGGGGGATTGAGTGGCTACACCTTC.

CDR3 sequence reads: CASSLRPGQNSGNTIYF. In DNA form, the CDR3 reads TGTGCCAGCAGCTTAAGACCGGGACAGAACTCTGGAAACACCATATATTTT. The chain uses TRBV7-2 and TRBJ1-3, with TRBD1 matching over 7 bases. Germline V lookup: CDR1 SGHTA, CDR2 FQGNSA. V lost 2 bases and J lost 0; bases outside the gene matches: 7. The CDR3 extends over 17 amino acids.

The rearrangement joins TRBV7-2 to TRBJ2-5, with a possible D match to TRBD1 (6 bases). This CDR3 spans 14 amino acids. The germline V and J ends were trimmed by 4 bases and 5 bases, with 14 bases remaining between them. CDR1 and CDR2 (germline): SGHTA, FQGNSA. The CDR3 DNA is TGTGCCAGCAGCTCCCACAGGGTAGGGGAGACCCAGTACTTC. It translates to CASSSHRVGETQYF.

The chain recombines TRBV19 with TRBJ1-5; D unresolved. CDR1 is LNHDA, CDR2 SQIVND, per germline (reference sequence). V lost 10 bases and J 4 bases, leaving 11 bases between the germline ends. CDR3 length: 12 residues. CDR3 region: CATTAGNQPQHF. CDR3 bases: TGTGCCACCACTGCGGGAAATCAGCCCCAGCATTTT.

The chain has TRBV5-5 and TRBJ1-4, with D perhaps matching TRBD1 (6 bases). This CDR3 spans 17 amino acids. Trimming stripped 1 base from V and 5 bases from J, with 18 bases between. In germline, CDR1 is SGHKS, CDR2 YYEKEE (reference sequence). The CDR3: CASSLSSLDRANEKLFF. The CDR3 DNA is TGTGCCAGCAGCTTGTCATCATTGGACAGAGCAAATGAAAAACTGTTTTTT.

This CDR3 is CASSTGGAQIEKLFF. The CDR3 DNA follows: TGCGCCAGCAGTACCGGGGGGGCGCAGATTGAAAAACTGTTTTTT. The chain is built from TRBV5-1 and TRBJ1-4; D might be TRBD1 (6 bases). Germline CDR1 and CDR2: SGHRS and YFSETQ. This CDR3 contains 15 residues. Trimming removed 5 bases at V and 7 bases at J, with 18 bases between.

Relative to its sample, this clone is medium-sized. CDR3 bases: TGTGCCAGCAGCGCCTACAGGGGGCGAGGCACCGGGGAGCTGTTTTTT. It is translated as CASSAYRGRGTGELFF. V gene TRBV9 combines with J gene TRBJ2-2; 9 bases match TRBD1. Per germline, CDR1 SGDLS and CDR2 YYNGEE. This CDR3 contains 16 residues. V was clipped by 3 bases and J by 4 bases; unmatched bases: 7.

The chain links TRBV5-1 to TRBJ1-1, with a possible D match to TRBD1 (5 bases). CDR1 SGHRS and CDR2 YFSETQ come from the germline V gene. V lost 8 bases, J lost 1 base, and 9 bases lay in between. CDR3 length: 12 amino acids. The CDR3 DNA reads as TGCGCCAGTCATGACAGGAACACTGAAGCTTTCTTT. Encoded protein: CASHDRNTEAFF.